These T cell receptor beta chains were read from a single sample in a study of beta chain features in type 1 diabetes. Clones were sequenced by immunoSEQ multiplex PCR, and TCRdb holds only the in-frame ones, with some missing. The profile shows a few hundred thousand clones, 20% of them singletons. Sequenced: naive CD4+ T cells from blood. These receptors were obtained from a woman between 35 and 50 years old with type 1 diabetes. Both conserved end residues are part of each CDR3. D genes are given only for firm matches. Only part of the rows carry a size: once, few, many, or a class if the clone is expanded.

d_gene | j_gene | abundance | v_gene | CDR3aa | CDR3nt
NA | TRBJ2-1 | few | TRBV9 | CASTSGREQFF | TGTGCCAGCACCTCTGGGCGCGAGCAGTTCTTC
NA | TRBJ2-7 | NA | TRBV28 | CASSLRFYEQYF | TGTGCCAGCAGTTTGAGGTTCTACGAGCAGTACTTC
TRBD2 | TRBJ2-1 | NA | TRBV7-6 | CASSPSGGSYNEQFF | TGTGCCAGCAGCCCTAGCGGGGGGTCCTACAATGAGCAGTTCTTC
NA | TRBJ1-1 | NA | TRBV19 | CASSIFGNTEAFF | TGTGCCAGTAGTATTTTCGGGAACACTGAAGCTTTCTTT
TRBD1 | TRBJ1-2 | NA | TRBV30 | CAWREHRGHGYTF | TGTGCCTGGAGGGAACACAGGGGCCACGGCTACACCTTC
NA | TRBJ2-7 | NA | TRBV27 | CASSYQRHSQYF | TGTGCCAGCAGTTATCAGAGACATTCACAGTACTTC
NA | TRBJ2-3 | NA | TRBV29-1 | CSVPSRPSTDTQYF | TGCAGCGTTCCTTCCAGGCCCAGCACAGATACGCAGTATTTT
NA | TRBJ1-1 | NA | TRBV30 | CAWSGQIEAFF | TGTGCCTGGAGTGGACAGATTGAAGCTTTCTTT
TRBD2 | TRBJ2-1 | few | TRBV4-3 | CASSQGTSGALPEQFF | TGCGCCAGCAGCCAAGGGACTAGCGGGGCCCTTCCTGAGCAGTTCTTC
TRBD1 | TRBJ1-1 | few | TRBV18 | CASSPVQGAGTEAFF | TGTGCCAGCTCACCGGTACAGGGGGCGGGGACTGAAGCTTTCTTT
TRBD1 | TRBJ2-3 | NA | TRBV25-1 | CASRRDSPGTDTQYF | TGTGCCAGCCGCCGGGACAGCCCAGGAACAGATACGCAGTATTTT
NA | TRBJ1-2 | few | TRBV30 | CAWSVGHLEGGYTF | TGTGCCTGGAGCGTGGGACACCTTGAGGGTGGCTACACCTTC
NA | TRBJ2-6 | NA | TRBV4-3 | CASSIGSGANVLTF | TGCGCCAGTTCAATCGGGTCTGGGGCCAACGTCCTGACTTTC
TRBD2 | TRBJ2-1 | few | TRBV7-6 | CASSFVTSGGEQFF | TGTGCCAGCAGCTTCGTGACTAGCGGGGGTGAGCAGTTCTTC
NA | TRBJ1-1 | few | TRBV4-2 | CASSYEVNGGTEAFF | TGTGCCAGCAGCTACGAAGTTAACGGAGGGACTGAAGCTTTCTTT
TRBD1 | TRBJ2-1 | NA | TRBV28 | CASSFADRGYNEQFF | TGTGCCAGCAGTTTTGCCGACAGGGGCTACAATGAGCAGTTCTTC
TRBD1 | TRBJ1-5 | few | TRBV7-8 | CASSPDRDNQPQHF | TGTGCCAGCAGCCCGGACAGGGACAATCAGCCCCAGCATTTT
NA | TRBJ1-2 | few | TRBV9 | CASSPQQDNYGYTF | TGTGCCAGCAGCCCTCAACAGGATAACTATGGCTACACCTTC
TRBD1 | TRBJ1-5 | NA | TRBV5-1 | CASSLQGQAHQPQHF | TGCGCCAGCAGCTTACAGGGGCAAGCCCATCAGCCCCAGCATTTT
TRBD2 | TRBJ2-1 | NA | TRBV19 | CASSRLAGINEQFF | TGTGCCAGTAGTAGACTAGCGGGGATTAATGAGCAGTTCTTC
NA | TRBJ2-1 | few | TRBV7-2 | CASSPRRGYEQFF | TGTGCCAGCAGCCCCCGCAGGGGATATGAGCAGTTCTTC
NA | TRBJ2-5 | few | TRBV5-4 | CASSQDSKETQYF | TGTGCCAGCAGTCAGGACAGCAAAGAGACCCAGTACTTC
TRBD2 | TRBJ2-3 | NA | TRBV7-2 | CASSLRLAGGSDTQYF | TGTGCCAGCAGCTTGAGACTAGCGGGAGGGTCAGATACGCAGTATTTT
NA | TRBJ1-5 | few | TRBV4-2 | CASSREWGNQPQHF | TGTGCCAGCAGCCGGGAGTGGGGCAATCAGCCCCAGCATTTT
TRBD1 | TRBJ1-5 | NA | TRBV2 | CASREGQNSNQPQHF | TGTGCCAGCAGGGAGGGACAGAATAGCAATCAGCCCCAGCATTTT
NA | TRBJ1-1 | NA | TRBV6-5 | CASSWTAPNTEAFF | TGTGCCAGCAGTTGGACAGCGCCTAACACTGAAGCTTTCTTT
TRBD2 | TRBJ2-7 | NA | TRBV30 | CAWTSGNYEQYF | TGTGCCTGGACTAGCGGAAACTACGAGCAGTACTTC
TRBD1 | TRBJ1-1 | NA | TRBV7-2 | CASSLETGVEAFF | TGTGCCAGCAGCTTAGAGACAGGGGTGGAAGCTTTCTTT
TRBD2 | TRBJ2-7 | few | TRBV2 | CASSVRWASGTYEQYF | TGTGCCAGCAGTGTGAGGTGGGCTAGCGGGACCTACGAGCAGTACTTC
NA | TRBJ2-7 | few | TRBV7-3 | CASSPGAGTPYEQYF | TGTGCCAGCAGCCCAGGCGCGGGTACCCCCTACGAGCAGTACTTC
NA | TRBJ1-1 | few | TRBV30 | CAWSSGTLGGEAFF | TGTGCCTGGAGTTCCGGGACCCTCGGGGGTGAAGCTTTCTTT
NA | TRBJ2-3 | few | TRBV29-1 | CSVTGVTTDTQYF | TGCAGCGTGACAGGAGTTACCACAGATACGCAGTATTTT
TRBD1 | TRBJ1-5 | few | TRBV4-3 | CASSQGLNRGNQPQHF | TGCGCCAGCAGCCAAGGCCTGAACAGGGGGAATCAGCCCCAGCATTTT
TRBD1 | TRBJ1-2 | NA | TRBV19 | CASRRTGHGYTF | TGTGCCAGTAGGCGGACAGGGCACGGCTACACCTTC
TRBD2 | TRBJ2-1 | few | TRBV5-4 | CASSGRLAPNEQFF | TGTGCCAGCAGCGGAAGACTAGCCCCAAATGAGCAGTTCTTC
NA | TRBJ2-3 | NA | TRBV30 | CAWSVHQGGGTDTQYF | TGTGCCTGGAGTGTGCATCAGGGTGGGGGCACAGATACGCAGTATTTT
TRBD2 | TRBJ2-7 | NA | TRBV5-1 | CASSLTSGNYEQYF | TGCGCCAGCAGCCTTACTAGCGGGAACTACGAGCAGTACTTC